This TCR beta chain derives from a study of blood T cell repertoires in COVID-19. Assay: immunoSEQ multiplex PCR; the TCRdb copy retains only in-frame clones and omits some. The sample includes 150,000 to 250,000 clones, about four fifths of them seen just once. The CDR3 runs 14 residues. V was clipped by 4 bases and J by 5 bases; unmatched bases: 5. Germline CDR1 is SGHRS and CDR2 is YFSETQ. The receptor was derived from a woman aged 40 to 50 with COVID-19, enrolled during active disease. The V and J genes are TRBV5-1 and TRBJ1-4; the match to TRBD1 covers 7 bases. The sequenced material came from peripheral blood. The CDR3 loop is CASSDQTGNEKLFF. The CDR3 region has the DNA TGCGCCAGCAGCGACCAGACAGGGAATGAAAAACTGTTTTTT.